The next 14 T cell receptor beta chains were all read from a single sample in a study of glioma-infiltrating T cells (dated by TCRdb to 2016 to 2017). For sequencing, an Illumina MiSeq was employed. TCR alpha and beta CDR3 regions were amplified with the iRepertoire nested amplicon-rescue multiplex PCR (arm-PCR) platform from RNA. In-frame beta chains were kept once TCRdb had trimmed the public reads at Q25 with fastp and called clones with MiXCR. Rows merge per CDR3 protein into single entries with the most common DNA and genes. This sample comprises about 380,000 distinct CDR3 sequences, 35% to 45% of them detected only once. The top ten constitute 9.5% to 15% of the sample. The source material was glioma tissue, nonneoplastic brain tissue, or PBMCs (not recorded which). The receptors stem from a human donor with low-grade glioma or glioblastoma, undergoing nonglioma brain surgery, or in good health (not recorded which).

As concerns this clonotype: This sequence may be a read error, since a much larger clone differs from it by one base. V usage is TRBV4-1 and J usage is TRBJ2-7; 11 bases line up with TRBD2. The CDR3 contains 16 residues. Germline CDR1 reads MGHRA; CDR2 reads YSYEKL. This chain's CDR3 is CASIQVTSGRTYEQYF. CDR3 nucleotides: TGCGCCAGCATCCAAGTCACTAGCGGGAGAACCTACGAGCAGTACTTC.

Comments on this clonotype: At one end the junction does not follow the germline gene, possibly because of a read error. The V call is TRBV3-1, the J call TRBJ2-2; the D gene is possibly TRBD2 (6 bases). This CDR3 is 13 amino acids long. Germline CDR1 LGHDT, CDR2 YNNKEL (reference sequence). CDR3 nucleotide sequence: TGTGCCAGCAGCCTGCTTGAGCGCGGGAAGCTGTTTTTT. As protein: CASSLLERGKLFF.

This chain connects TRBV5-1 to TRBJ2-3; D is possibly TRBD1 (5 bases). Germline CDR1 SGHRS, CDR2 YFSETQ. The CDR3 runs to 14 residues. Trimming stripped 5 bases from V and 4 bases from J, with 14 bases between. CDR3 sequence: CASRSGQGPDTQYF. DNA of the CDR3: TGCGCCAGCAGAAGTGGCCAGGGCCCAGATACGCAGTATTTT.

V and J are TRBV6-6 and TRBJ1-2, with D maybe TRBD1 (6 bases). V lost 2 bases to trimming and J lost 5 bases, with 9 bases between them. The CDR3 consists of 13 residues. Germline CDR1 MNHNY, CDR2 SVGAGI (reference sequence). This chain's CDR3 is CASSYEDRYGYTF. The CDR3 DNA sequence: TGTGCCAGCAGTTACGAGGACAGATATGGCTACACCTTC.

The table lists this clonotype with a few counts. The V and J genes are TRBV28 and TRBJ2-4; D may match TRBD1 or TRBD2 (5 bases each). The ends were cut back, 5 bases at V and 6 bases at J, with 11 bases in the middle. The CDR3 is 13 amino acids. CDR1 is MDHEN, CDR2 SYDVKM, per germline. CDR3 sequence: CASSGTYLNIQYF. CDR3 sequence (DNA): TGTGCCAGCAGTGGGACCTACTTAAACATTCAGTACTTC.

The genes are TRBV28 and TRBJ2-7; 9 positions match TRBD1. The junction had 5 bases not matched to a gene; V was cut back by 5 bases and J by 3 bases. CDR3 length: 14 residues. Germline V gene data show CDR1 as MDHEN and CDR2 as SYDVKM. The CDR3 is CASSPRDRDYEQYF. In DNA, the CDR3 is TGTGCCAGCAGTCCCCGGGACAGGGACTACGAGCAGTACTTC.

This clonotype appeared a few times. The genes are TRBV20-1 and TRBJ2-7, with a possible D match to TRBD1 (6 bases). Germline V gene data show CDR1 as DFQATT and CDR2 as SNEGSKA (reference sequence). The CDR3 has 13 amino acids. V lost 6 bases, J lost 4 bases, and 16 bases lay in between. CDR3 coding DNA: TGCAGTGCCTCCGGTGGGGGCCTTTACGAGCAGTACTTC. It translates to CSASGGGLYEQYF.

Of note for this clonotype: A much larger clone lies one base from this, so it may be a read error. A read error is likely, as this CDR3 ends without the conserved phenylalanine or tryptophan. This chain joins TRBV2 and TRBJ2-7; D not certain. Germline V gives CDR1 SNHLY, CDR2 FYNNEI. Between the trimmed V and J ends, which lost 6 bases and 4 bases, there was a span of 7 bases. The CDR3 covers 11 residues. The CDR3 sequence: CASSLQYEQYS. CDR3 nucleotide sequence: TGTGCCAGCAGCCTCCAGTACGAGCAGTACTCC.

V and J are TRBV18 and TRBJ2-6; perhaps TRBD2 as D (5 bases). The CDR3 covers 18 residues. Trimming removed 4 bases at V and 2 bases at J, with 18 bases between. CDR1 and CDR2 (germline): KGHSH, LQKENI. The CDR3 protein is CASSQPGRGRAGANVLTF. CDR3 coding DNA: TGTGCCAGCTCACAACCGGGCCGGGGTCGCGCTGGGGCCAACGTCCTGACTTTC.

The CDR3 DNA sequence: TGTGCCAGCAGTTTACTCGGACAGGGGACCCAACGAAAAGAGACCCAGTACTTC. It translates to CASSLLGQGTQRKETQYF. The chain carries TRBV27 and TRBJ2-5; 9 bases agree with TRBD1. This CDR3 is built from 18 residues. Trimming cost V 2 bases and J 3 bases; bases outside gene matches: 13. The germline CDR1 and CDR2 sequences are MNHEY and SMNVEV (reference sequence).

As regards this clonotype: Because it lacks the conserved phenylalanine or tryptophan at the end, this CDR3 is likely a read error. The CDR3 DNA is TGTGCCAGCAGGGGAGGGGTAAACACTGAAGCTTTCCTT. Translation gives CASRGGVNTEAFL. This chain links TRBV6-2 or TRBV6-3 with TRBJ1-1; possibly TRBD1 for D (5 bases). The CDR3 is 13 amino acids. Germline CDR1 MNHEY, CDR2 SVGEGT. V shed 6 bases and J shed 2 bases, with 10 bases lying between them.

Of note for this clonotype: Because it lacks the conserved phenylalanine or tryptophan at the end, this CDR3 is likely a read error. This chain connects TRBV18 to TRBJ2-5, with D possibly matching TRBD2 (5 bases). Trimming took 1 base from V and 3 from J, leaving 9 bases between them. This CDR3 is 14 amino acids long. Germline V lookup: CDR1 KGHSH, CDR2 LQKENI. The CDR3 nucleotides are TGTGCCAGCTCACCACTCGGGGATAAAGAGACCCAGTACTTA. It encodes CASSPLGDKETQYL.

DNA of the CDR3: TGTGCCAGCTCACCAGACGCAGATACGCAGTATTTT. It is translated as CASSPDADTQYF. V gene TRBV18 combines with J gene TRBJ2-3; D gene uncertain. This CDR3 comprises 12 residues. V lost 2 bases, J lost 4 bases, and 4 bases lay in between. From germline, CDR1 is KGHSH and CDR2 LQKENI. The entire variable domain, with the rest obtained from reference TRBV18 and TRBJ2-3, is as follows: NAGVMQNPRHLVRRRGQEARLRCSPMKGHSHVYWYRQLPEEGLKFMVYLQKENIIDESGMPKERFSAEFPKEGPSILRIQQVVRGDSAAYFCASSPDADTQYFGPGTRLTVL.

The chain uses TRBV7-2 and TRBJ2-7, with TRBD2 identical over 7 bases. The CDR3 extends over 15 amino acids. Per germline, CDR1 SGHTA and CDR2 FQGNSA. J lost 4 bases, V lost 4 bases, and 10 bases had no gene match. The CDR3 nucleotides are TGTGCCAGCAGCTACCTGGCGGAAGCGGGGTACGAGCAGTACTTC. It codes for CASSYLAEAGYEQYF.